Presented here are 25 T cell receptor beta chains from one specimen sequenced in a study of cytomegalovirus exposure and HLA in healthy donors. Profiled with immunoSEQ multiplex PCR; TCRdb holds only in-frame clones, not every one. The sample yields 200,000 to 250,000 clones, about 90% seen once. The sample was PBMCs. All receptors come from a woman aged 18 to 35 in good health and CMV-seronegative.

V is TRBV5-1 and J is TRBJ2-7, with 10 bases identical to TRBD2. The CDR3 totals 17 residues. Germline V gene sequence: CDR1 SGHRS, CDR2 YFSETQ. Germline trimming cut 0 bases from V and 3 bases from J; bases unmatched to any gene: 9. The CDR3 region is CASSLAWLAGAYYEQYF. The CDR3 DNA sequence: TGCGCCAGCAGCTTGGCCTGGCTAGCGGGAGCGTACTACGAGCAGTACTTC.

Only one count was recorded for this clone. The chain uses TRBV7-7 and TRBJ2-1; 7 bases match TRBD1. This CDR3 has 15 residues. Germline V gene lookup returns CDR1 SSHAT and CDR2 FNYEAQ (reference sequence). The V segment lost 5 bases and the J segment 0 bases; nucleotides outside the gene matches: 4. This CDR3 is CASSPGQNSYNEQFF. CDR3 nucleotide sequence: TGTGCCAGCAGCCCGGGACAGAACTCCTACAATGAGCAGTTCTTC.

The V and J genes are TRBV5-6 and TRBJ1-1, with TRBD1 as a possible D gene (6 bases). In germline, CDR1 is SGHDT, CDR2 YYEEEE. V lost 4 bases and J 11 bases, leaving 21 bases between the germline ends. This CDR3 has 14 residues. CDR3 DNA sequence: TGTGCCAGCAGCCTAACCCCGGAACAGGGAGGGGCTTTCTTT. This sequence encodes CASSLTPEQGGAFF.

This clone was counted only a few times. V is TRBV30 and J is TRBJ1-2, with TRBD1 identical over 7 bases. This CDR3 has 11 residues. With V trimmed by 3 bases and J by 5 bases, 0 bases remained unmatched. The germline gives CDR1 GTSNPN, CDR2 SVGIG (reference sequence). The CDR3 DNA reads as TGTGCCTGGAGCAGGGGGTATGGCTACACCTTC. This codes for CAWSRGYGYTF.

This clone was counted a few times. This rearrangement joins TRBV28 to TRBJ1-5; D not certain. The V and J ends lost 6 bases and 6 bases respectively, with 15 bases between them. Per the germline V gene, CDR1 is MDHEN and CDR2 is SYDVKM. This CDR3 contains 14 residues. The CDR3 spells CASRPRGGSQPQHF. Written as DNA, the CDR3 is TGTGCCAGCAGGCCTCGGGGAGGAAGTCAGCCCCAGCATTTT.

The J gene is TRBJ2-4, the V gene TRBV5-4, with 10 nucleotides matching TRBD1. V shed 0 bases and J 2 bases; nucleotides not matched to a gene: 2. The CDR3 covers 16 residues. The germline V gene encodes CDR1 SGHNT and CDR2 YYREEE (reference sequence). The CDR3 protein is CASSLGQGATKNIQYF. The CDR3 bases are TGTGCCAGCAGCTTGGGACAGGGGGCGACCAAAAACATTCAGTACTTC.

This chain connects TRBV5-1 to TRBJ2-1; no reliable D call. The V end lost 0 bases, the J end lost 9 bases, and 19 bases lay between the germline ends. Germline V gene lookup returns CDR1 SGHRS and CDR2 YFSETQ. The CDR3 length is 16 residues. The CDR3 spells CASSLGAIKNYGEQFF. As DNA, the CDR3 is TGCGCCAGCAGCTTGGGTGCTATCAAAAATTATGGTGAGCAGTTCTTC.

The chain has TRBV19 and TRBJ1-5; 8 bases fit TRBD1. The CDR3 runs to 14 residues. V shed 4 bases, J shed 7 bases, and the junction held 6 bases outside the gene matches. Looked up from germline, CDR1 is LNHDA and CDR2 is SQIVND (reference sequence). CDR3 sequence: CASSRNRGNQPQHF. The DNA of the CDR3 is TGTGCCAGTAGTAGGAACAGGGGGAACCAGCCCCAGCATTTT. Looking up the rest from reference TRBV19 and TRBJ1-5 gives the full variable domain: DGGITQSPKYLFRKEGQNVTLSCEQNLNHDAMYWYRQDPGQGLRLIYYSQIVNDFQKGDIAEGYSVSREKKESFPLTVTSAQKNPTAFYLCASSRNRGNQPQHFGDGTRLSIL.

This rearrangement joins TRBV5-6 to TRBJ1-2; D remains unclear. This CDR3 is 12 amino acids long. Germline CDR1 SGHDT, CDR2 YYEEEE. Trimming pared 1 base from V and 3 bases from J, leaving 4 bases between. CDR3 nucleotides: TGTGCCAGCAGCTTGCTATACTATGGCTACACCTTC. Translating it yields CASSLLYYGYTF.

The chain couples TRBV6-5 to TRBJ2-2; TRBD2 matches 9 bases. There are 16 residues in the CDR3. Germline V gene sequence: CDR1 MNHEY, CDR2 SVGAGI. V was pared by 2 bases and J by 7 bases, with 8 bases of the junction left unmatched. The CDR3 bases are TGTGCCAGCAGTTACGTCCAAGGAGCGGGAGGCGGGGAGCTGTTTTTT. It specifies CASSYVQGAGGGELFF.

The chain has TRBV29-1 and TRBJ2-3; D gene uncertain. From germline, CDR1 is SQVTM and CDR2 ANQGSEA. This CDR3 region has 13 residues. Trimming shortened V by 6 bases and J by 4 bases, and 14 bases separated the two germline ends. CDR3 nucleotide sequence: TGCAGCGTCCCGGCCGCGGCTCCAGATACGCAGTATTTT. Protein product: CSVPAAAPDTQYF.

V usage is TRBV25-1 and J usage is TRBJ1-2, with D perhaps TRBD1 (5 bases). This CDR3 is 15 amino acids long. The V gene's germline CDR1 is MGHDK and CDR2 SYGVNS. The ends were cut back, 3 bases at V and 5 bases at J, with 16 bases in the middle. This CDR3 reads CASSDREDVLYGYTF. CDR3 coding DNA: TGTGCCAGCAGTGACAGGGAGGATGTTCTATATGGCTACACCTTC.

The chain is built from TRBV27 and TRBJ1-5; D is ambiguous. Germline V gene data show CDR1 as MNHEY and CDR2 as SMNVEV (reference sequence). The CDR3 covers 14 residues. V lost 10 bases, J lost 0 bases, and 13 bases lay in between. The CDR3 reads CATRRTDSNQPQHF. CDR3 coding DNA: TGTGCCACCAGACGCACAGATAGCAATCAGCCCCAGCATTTT.

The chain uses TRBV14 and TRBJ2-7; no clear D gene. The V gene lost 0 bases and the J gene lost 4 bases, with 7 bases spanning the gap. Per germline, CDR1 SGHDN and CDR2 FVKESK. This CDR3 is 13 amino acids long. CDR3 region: CASSQDLSYEQYF. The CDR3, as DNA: TGTGCCAGCAGCCAAGACCTTTCGTACGAGCAGTACTTC.

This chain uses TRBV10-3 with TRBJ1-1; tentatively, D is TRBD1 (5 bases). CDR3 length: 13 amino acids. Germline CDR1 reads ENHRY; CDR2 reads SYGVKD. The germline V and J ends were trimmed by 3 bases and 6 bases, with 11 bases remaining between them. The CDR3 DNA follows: TGTGCCATCAGTGACAGGGAAGCCGCTGAAGCTTTCTTT. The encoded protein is CAISDREAAEAFF.

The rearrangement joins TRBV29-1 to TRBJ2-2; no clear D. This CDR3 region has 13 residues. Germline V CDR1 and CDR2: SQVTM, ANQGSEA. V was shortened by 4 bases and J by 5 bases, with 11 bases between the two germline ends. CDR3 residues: CSVVTRGTGELFF. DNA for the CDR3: TGCAGCGTTGTCACACGAGGAACCGGGGAGCTGTTTTTT.

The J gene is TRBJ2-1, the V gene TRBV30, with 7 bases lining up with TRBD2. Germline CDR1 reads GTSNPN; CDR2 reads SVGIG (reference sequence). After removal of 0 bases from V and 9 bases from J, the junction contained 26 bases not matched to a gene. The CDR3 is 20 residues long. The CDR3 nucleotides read TGTGCCTGGAGTGTTTTGGCGGGAGTTATATTGGGTCATGCGTTAAGTGAGCAGTTCTTC. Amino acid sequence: CAWSVLAGVILGHALSEQFF.

This CDR3 reads CASSRGGSDTGELFF. CDR3 DNA sequence: TGCGCCAGCAGCCGCGGGGGGTCGGACACCGGGGAGCTGTTTTTT. This chain connects TRBV4-1 to TRBJ2-2, with 8 nucleotides matching TRBD2. Germline loops: CDR1 MGHRA, CDR2 YSYEKL. V gave up 4 bases and J gave up 3 bases; unmatched junction bases: 4. This CDR3 contains 15 residues.

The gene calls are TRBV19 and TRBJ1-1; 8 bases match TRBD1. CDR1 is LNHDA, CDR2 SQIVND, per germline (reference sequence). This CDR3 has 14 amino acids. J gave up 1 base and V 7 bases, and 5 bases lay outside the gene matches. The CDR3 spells CASKTGQGNTEAFF. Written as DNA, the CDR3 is TGTGCCAGTAAGACTGGACAGGGGAACACTGAAGCTTTCTTT.

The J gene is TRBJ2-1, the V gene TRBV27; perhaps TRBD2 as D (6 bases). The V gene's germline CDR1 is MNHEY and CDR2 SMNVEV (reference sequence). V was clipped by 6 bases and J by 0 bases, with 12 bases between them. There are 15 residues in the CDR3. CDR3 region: CASSPWDFSYNEQFF. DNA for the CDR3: TGTGCCAGCAGCCCCTGGGACTTCTCCTACAATGAGCAGTTCTTC.

CDR3 protein: CSARGLRSYNEQFF. The CDR3 bases are TGCAGCGCCAGGGGGCTACGCTCCTACAATGAGCAGTTCTTC. This chain connects TRBV29-1 to TRBJ2-1; 8 nucleotides line up with TRBD1. This CDR3 spans 14 amino acids. Trimming at V came to 7 bases and at J to 0 bases, leaving 5 bases not matched to a gene. Germline values: CDR1 SQVTM, CDR2 ANQGSEA.

The CDR3 spells CASSLPREAHTDTQYF. In nucleotides, the CDR3 is TGTGCCAGCAGCTTACCCCGGGAGGCCCACACAGATACGCAGTATTTT. This chain uses TRBV11-3 with TRBJ2-3; the match to TRBD2 covers 7 bases. Germline V gene data show CDR1 as SGHNT and CDR2 as YENEEA. V lost 2 bases to trimming and J lost 2 bases; unmatched junction nucleotides: 7. The CDR3 contains 16 residues.

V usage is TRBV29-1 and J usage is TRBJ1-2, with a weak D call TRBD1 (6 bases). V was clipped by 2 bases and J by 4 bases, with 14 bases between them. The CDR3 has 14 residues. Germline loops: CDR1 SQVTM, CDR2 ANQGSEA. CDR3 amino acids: CSVETGSDRYGYTF. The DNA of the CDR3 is TGCAGCGTTGAAACAGGGAGCGATCGCTATGGCTACACCTTC. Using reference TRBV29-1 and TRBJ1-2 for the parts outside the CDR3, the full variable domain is SAVISQKPSRDICQRGTSLTIQCQVDSQVTMMFWYRQQPGQSLTLIATANQGSEATYESGFVIDKFPISRPNLTFSTLTVSNMSPEDSSIYLCSVETGSDRYGYTFGSGTRLTVV.

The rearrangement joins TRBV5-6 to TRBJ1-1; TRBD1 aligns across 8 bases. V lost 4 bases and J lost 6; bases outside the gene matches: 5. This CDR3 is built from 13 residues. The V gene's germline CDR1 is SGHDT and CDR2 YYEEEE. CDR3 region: CASSPGQVAEAFF. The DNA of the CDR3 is TGTGCCAGCAGCCCGGGACAGGTTGCTGAAGCTTTCTTT.

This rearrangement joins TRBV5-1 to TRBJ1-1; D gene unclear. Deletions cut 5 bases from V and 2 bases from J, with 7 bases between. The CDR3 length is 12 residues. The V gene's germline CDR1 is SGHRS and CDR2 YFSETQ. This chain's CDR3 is CASRPGNTEAFF. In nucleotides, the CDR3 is TGCGCCAGCAGGCCGGGTAACACTGAAGCTTTCTTT. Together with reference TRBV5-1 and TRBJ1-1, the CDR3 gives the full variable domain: KAGVTQTPRYLIKTRGQQVTLSCSPISGHRSVSWYQQTPGQGLQFLFEYFSETQRNKGNFPGRFSGRQFSNSRSEMNVSTLELGDSALYLCASRPGNTEAFFGQGTRLTVV.